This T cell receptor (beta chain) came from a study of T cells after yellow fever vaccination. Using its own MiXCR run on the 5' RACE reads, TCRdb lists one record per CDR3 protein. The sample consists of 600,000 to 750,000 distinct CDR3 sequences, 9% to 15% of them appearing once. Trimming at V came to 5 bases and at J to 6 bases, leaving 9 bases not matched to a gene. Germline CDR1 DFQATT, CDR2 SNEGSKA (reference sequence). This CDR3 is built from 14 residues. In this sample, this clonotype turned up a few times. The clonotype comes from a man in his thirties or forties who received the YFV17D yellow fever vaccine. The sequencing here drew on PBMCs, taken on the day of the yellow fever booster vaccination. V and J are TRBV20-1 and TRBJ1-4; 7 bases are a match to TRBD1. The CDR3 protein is CSASQGTPDEKLFF. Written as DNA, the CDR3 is TGCAGTGCTTCACAGGGGACCCCGGATGAAAAACTGTTTTTT.